Listed here are 2 T cell receptor beta chains from one sample, sequenced in a study of shared clonotypes between healthy human individuals. Here immunoSEQ multiplex PCR was the method, and the copy in TCRdb shows in-frame clones only, minus some. The data hold approximately 500,000 clones, with approximately 82% observed a single time. What was sequenced was PBMCs. The source is a woman aged 40 to 50 in good health. Some clones in this sample may be carry-over from other donors' samples.

J is TRBJ1-1 and V is TRBV2; D is unclear. Germline V gives CDR1 SNHLY, CDR2 FYNNEI. Trimming cost V 7 bases and J 6 bases, with 18 bases left between them. This CDR3 spans 14 amino acids. CDR3 protein: CASTPRVGRSEAFF. The CDR3 DNA is TGTGCCAGCACCCCACGAGTAGGGCGCTCTGAAGCTTTCTTT. Together with reference TRBV2 and TRBJ1-1, the CDR3 gives the full variable domain: EPEVTQTPSHQVTQMGQEVILRCVPISNHLYFYWYRQILGQKVEFLVSFYNNEISEKSEIFDDQFSVERPDGSNFTLKIRSTKLEDSAMYFCASTPRVGRSEAFFGQGTRLTVV.

The rearrangement joins TRBV11-2 to TRBJ1-3, with D hard to call. Germline V gives CDR1 SGHAT, CDR2 FQNNGV. The CDR3 sequence is 13 residues long. Between the trimmed V and J ends, which lost 6 bases and 0 bases, there was a span of 6 bases. Here the CDR3 DNA reads TGTGCCAGCAGGTTACCCTCTGGAAACACCATATATTTT. It yields the protein CASRLPSGNTIYF.